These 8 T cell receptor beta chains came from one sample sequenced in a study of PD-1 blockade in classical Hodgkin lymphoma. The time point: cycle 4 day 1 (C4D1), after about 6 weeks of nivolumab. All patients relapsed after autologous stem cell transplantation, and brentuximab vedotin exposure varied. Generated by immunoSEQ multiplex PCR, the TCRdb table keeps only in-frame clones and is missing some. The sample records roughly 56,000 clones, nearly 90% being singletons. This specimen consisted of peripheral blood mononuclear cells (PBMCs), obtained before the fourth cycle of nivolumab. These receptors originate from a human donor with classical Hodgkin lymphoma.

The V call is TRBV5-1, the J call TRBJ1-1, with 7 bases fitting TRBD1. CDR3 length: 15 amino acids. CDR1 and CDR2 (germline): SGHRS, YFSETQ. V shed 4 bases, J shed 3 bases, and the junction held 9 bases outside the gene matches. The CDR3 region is CASSPQGPGDTEAFF. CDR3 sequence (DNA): TGCGCCAGCAGCCCACAGGGGCCGGGAGACACTGAAGCTTTCTTT.

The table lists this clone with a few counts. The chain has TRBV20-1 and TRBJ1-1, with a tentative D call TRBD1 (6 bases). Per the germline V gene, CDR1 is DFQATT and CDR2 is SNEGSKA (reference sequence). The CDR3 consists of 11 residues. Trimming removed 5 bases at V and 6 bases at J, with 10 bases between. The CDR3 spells CSARGASEAFF. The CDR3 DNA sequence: TGCAGTGCTCGGGGGGCATCTGAAGCTTTCTTT.

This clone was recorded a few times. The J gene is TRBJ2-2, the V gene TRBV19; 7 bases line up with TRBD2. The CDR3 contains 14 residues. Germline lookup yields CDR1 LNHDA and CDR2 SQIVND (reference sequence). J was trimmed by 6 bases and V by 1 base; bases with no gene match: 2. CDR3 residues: CASSIGGGAGELFF. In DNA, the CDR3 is TGTGCCAGTAGTATAGGCGGGGGAGCCGGGGAGCTGTTTTTT. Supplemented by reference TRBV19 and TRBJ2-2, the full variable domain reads DGGITQSPKYLFRKEGQNVTLSCEQNLNHDAMYWYRQDPGQGLRLIYYSQIVNDFQKGDIAEGYSVSREKKESFPLTVTSAQKNPTAFYLCASSIGGGAGELFFGEGSRLTVL.

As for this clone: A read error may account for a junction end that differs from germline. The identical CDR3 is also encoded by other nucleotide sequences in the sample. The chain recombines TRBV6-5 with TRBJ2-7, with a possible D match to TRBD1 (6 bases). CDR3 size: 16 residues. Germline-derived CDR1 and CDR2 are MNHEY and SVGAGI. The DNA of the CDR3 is TGTGCCAGCAGTTACTCGGGGGCGACAGGTACCTACGAGCAATACTTC. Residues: CASSYSGATGTYEQYF.

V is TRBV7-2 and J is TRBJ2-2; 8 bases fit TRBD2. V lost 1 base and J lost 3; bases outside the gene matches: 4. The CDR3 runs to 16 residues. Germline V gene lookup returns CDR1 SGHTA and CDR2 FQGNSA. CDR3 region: CASSLGQRGHTGELFF. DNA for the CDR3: TGTGCCAGCAGCTTAGGGCAGCGGGGGCACACCGGGGAGCTGTTTTTT.

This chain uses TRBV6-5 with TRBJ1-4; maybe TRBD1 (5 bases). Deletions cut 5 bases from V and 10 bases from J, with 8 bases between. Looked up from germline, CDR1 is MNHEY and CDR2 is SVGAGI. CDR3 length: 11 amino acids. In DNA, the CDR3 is TGTGCCAGCAGTACAGGTTTAAAACTGTTTTTT. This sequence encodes CASSTGLKLFF.

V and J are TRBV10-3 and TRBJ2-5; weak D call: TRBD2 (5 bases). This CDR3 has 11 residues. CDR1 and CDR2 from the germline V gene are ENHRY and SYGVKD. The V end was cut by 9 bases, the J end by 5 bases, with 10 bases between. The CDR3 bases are TGTGCCATAGGCTGGGAGGAGACCCAGTACTTC. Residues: CAIGWEETQYF.

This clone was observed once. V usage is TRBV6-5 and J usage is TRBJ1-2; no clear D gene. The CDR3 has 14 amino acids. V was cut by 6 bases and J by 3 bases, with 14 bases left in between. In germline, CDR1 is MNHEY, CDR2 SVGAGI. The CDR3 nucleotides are TGTGCCAGCAGCGCTACGGGCTGGGACTATGGCTACACCTTC. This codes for CASSATGWDYGYTF.